Below, 10 T cell receptor beta chains from the same sample are listed, as sequenced in a study of cytomegalovirus exposure and HLA in healthy donors. PCR employed 60 Vbeta and 13 Jbeta primers. Sequencing was performed with immunoSEQ multiplex PCR; in TCRdb, only in-frame clones are kept and a portion is missing. Of over 100,000 clones in the sample, roughly 65% were seen once. Sequencing used PBMCs. The receptors come from a man between 40 and 49 years old in good health and CMV-seropositive.

This clone turned up a few times. The V gene is TRBV5-4, the J gene TRBJ2-3; D unclear. Deletions cut 4 bases from V and 8 bases from J, with 8 bases between. The CDR3 loop spans 11 amino acids. The germline V gene encodes CDR1 SGHNT and CDR2 YYREEE (reference sequence). CDR3: CASSRSGTQYF. CDR3 coding DNA: TGTGCCAGCAGCCGATCGGGTACGCAGTATTTT.

The J gene is TRBJ2-5, the V gene TRBV29-1, with TRBD2 identical over 8 bases. The CDR3 loop spans 16 amino acids. Losses at the gene ends were 5 bases for V and 5 bases for J; bases not matched to a gene: 16. Germline V gives CDR1 SQVTM, CDR2 ANQGSEA. The CDR3 loop is CSVTGLEGGYRETQYF. The CDR3 coding sequence is TGCAGCGTTACGGGACTAGAAGGGGGGTACAGGGAGACCCAGTACTTC.

The chain has TRBV7-8 and TRBJ1-2; 8 bases map to TRBD1. V dropped 7 bases and J dropped 6; count of bases not matched to a gene: 10. CDR3 length equals 14 residues. The germline V gene has CDR1 SGHVS and CDR2 FQNEAQ. DNA of the CDR3: TGTGCCAGCACCCTTAACAGGGGACAGGATGGCTACACCTTC. It encodes CASTLNRGQDGYTF.

This clone appeared a few times. The chain links TRBV7-3 to TRBJ2-2, with 8 bases identical to TRBD1. The J segment lost 1 base and the V segment lost 5 bases, leaving 3 bases of the junction unmatched. Per the germline V gene, CDR1 is SGHTA and CDR2 is FQGTGA. This CDR3 is built from 15 residues. Here the CDR3 reads CASSRDRQNTGELFF. The CDR3 region has the DNA TGTGCCAGCAGCAGGGACAGGCAGAACACCGGGGAGCTGTTTTTT.

This chain links TRBV7-9 with TRBJ2-3; 8 bases are a match to TRBD1. The trim removed 6 bases at V and 2 bases at J, leaving 13 bases unmatched. The CDR3 spans 17 residues. CDR1 and CDR2 (germline): SEHNR, FQNEAQ (reference sequence). For the CDR3, the DNA is TGTGCCAGCAGGTGGACAGGGACCCCTAAAACCACAGATACGCAGTATTTT. It translates to CASRWTGTPKTTDTQYF.

The chain links TRBV7-9 to TRBJ1-5; D gene uncertain. The V gene's germline CDR1 is SEHNR and CDR2 FQNEAQ (reference sequence). V was clipped by 6 bases and J by 1 base, with 10 bases between them. The CDR3 sequence is 14 residues long. CDR3: CASRTPGSNQPQHF. CDR3 coding DNA: TGTGCCAGCAGGACTCCGGGGAGCAATCAGCCCCAGCATTTT.

The J gene is TRBJ2-1, the V gene TRBV9; TRBD1 matches at 10 bases. CDR1 is SGDLS and CDR2 is YYNGEE in the germline V gene. CDR3 size: 14 residues. After removal of 3 bases from V and 10 bases from J, the junction contained 7 bases not matched to a gene. The CDR3 bases are TGTGCCAGCAGCGAGGGGACAGGGGAGAGGGAGCAGTTCTTC. This translates into CASSEGTGEREQFF.

This chain links TRBV5-1 with TRBJ2-7, with D possibly TRBD2 on 5 matching bases. CDR1 SGHRS and CDR2 YFSETQ come from the germline V gene. The CDR3 contains 14 residues. Between the trimmed V and J ends, which lost 0 bases and 2 bases, there was a span of 9 bases. This chain's CDR3 is CASSLDEGTYEQYF. Written as DNA, the CDR3 is TGCGCCAGCAGCTTGGACGAGGGAACCTACGAGCAGTACTTC.

The chain links TRBV4-1 to TRBJ2-7, with 7 bases that match TRBD2. Trimming cost V 4 bases and J 0 bases; bases outside gene matches: 6. Germline CDR1 reads MGHRA; CDR2 reads YSYEKL. The CDR3 loop spans 15 amino acids. CDR3 coding DNA: TGCGCCAGCAGCCTGCTAGCGGAGGACTCCTACGAGCAGTACTTC. Residues: CASSLLAEDSYEQYF.

The V and J genes are TRBV13 and TRBJ1-2; 8 bases agree with TRBD1. Trimming took 5 bases from V and 1 from J; bases not matched to a gene: 3. Germline loops: CDR1 PRHDT, CDR2 FYEKMQ (reference sequence). This CDR3 is built from 14 residues. In DNA, the CDR3 is TGTGCCAGCAGCGTCAGGGGGCTTAACTATGGCTACACCTTC. This gives the protein CASSVRGLNYGYTF. The variable domain in full, with the rest retrieved from reference TRBV13 and TRBJ1-2, is AAGVIQSPRHLIKEKRETATLKCYPIPRHDTVYWYQQGPGQDPQFLISFYEKMQSDKGSIPDRFSAQQFSDYHSELNMSSLELGDSALYFCASSVRGLNYGYTFGSGTRLTVV.